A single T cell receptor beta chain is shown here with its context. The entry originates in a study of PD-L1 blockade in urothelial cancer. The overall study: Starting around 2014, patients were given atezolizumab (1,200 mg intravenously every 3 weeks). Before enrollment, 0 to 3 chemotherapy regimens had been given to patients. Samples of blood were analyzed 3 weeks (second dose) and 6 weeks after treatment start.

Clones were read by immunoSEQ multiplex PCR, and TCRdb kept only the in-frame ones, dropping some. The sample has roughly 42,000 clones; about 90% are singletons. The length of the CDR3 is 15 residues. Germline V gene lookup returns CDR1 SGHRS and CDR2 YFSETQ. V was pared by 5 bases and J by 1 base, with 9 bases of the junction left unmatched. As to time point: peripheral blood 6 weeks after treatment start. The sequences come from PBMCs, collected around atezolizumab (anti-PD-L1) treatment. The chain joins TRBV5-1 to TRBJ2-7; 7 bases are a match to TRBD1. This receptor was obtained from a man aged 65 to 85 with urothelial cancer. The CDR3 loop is CASRVGDRTSYEQYF. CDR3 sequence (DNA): TGCGCCAGCAGGGTGGGGGACAGAACTTCCTACGAGCAGTACTTC.